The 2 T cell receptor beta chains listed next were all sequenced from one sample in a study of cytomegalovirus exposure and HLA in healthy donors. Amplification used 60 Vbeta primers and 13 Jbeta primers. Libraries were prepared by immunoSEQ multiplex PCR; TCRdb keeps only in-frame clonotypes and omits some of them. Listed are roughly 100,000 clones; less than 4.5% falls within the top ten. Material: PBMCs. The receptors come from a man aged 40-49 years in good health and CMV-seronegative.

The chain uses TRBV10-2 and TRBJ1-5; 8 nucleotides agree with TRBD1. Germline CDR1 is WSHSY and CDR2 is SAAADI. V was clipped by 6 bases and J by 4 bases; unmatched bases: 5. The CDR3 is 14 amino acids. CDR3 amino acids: CASRPDRGNQPQHF. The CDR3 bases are TGCGCCAGCAGGCCCGACAGGGGTAATCAGCCCCAGCATTTT.

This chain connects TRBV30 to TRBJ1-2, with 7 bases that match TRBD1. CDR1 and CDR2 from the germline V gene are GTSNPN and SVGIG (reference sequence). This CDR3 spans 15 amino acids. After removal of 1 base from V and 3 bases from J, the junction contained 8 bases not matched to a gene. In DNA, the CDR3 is TGTGCCTGGAGTGCACCAAGGGGGACAGACTATGGCTACACCTTC. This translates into CAWSAPRGTDYGYTF.